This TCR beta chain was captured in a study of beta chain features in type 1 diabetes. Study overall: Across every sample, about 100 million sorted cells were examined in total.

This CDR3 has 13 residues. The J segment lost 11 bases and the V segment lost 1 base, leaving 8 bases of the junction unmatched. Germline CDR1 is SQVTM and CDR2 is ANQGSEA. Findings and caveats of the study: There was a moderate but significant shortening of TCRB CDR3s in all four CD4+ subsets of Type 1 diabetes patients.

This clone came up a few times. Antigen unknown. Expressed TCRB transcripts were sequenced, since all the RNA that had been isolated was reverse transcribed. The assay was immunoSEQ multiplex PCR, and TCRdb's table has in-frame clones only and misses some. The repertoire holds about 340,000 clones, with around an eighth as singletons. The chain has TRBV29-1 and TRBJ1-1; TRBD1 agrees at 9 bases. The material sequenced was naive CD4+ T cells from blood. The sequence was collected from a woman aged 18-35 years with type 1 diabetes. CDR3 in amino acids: CSVEAEGQGSAFF. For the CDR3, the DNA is TGCAGCGTTGAAGCTGAAGGACAGGGGAGCGCTTTCTTT.